The 31 T cell receptor beta chains reported below all come from one sample, sequenced in a study of cytotoxic CD8 clonotypes in ibrutinib-treated CLL. Profiling relied on immunoSEQ multiplex PCR, and the TCRdb table lists in-frame clones only, not all of them. The sample carries some 140,000 clones, around 93% recorded once. The starting material was PBMCs, obtained after 12 months of ibrutinib treatment. These receptors were collected from a human donor with chronic lymphocytic leukemia.

This rearrangement joins TRBV11-3 to TRBJ2-2, with 12 bases lining up with TRBD1. The length of the CDR3 is 14 residues. With V trimmed by 7 bases and J by 8 bases, 5 bases remained unmatched. Germline CDR1 and CDR2: SGHNT and YENEEA. The CDR3 coding sequence is TGTGCCAGCATTGGGACAGGGGGCAGGGGGGAGCTGTTTTTT. This translates into CASIGTGGRGELFF.

The chain recombines TRBV9 with TRBJ2-1, with D uncertain. This CDR3 contains 13 residues. The V end lost 1 base, the J end lost 6 bases, and 8 bases lay between the germline ends. CDR1 is SGDLS, CDR2 YYNGEE, per germline. The CDR3 DNA sequence: TGTGCCAGCAGCGTAACTACCCTCAATGAGCAGTTCTTC. Translated, it gives CASSVTTLNEQFF.

V is TRBV14 and J is TRBJ2-3; 8 bases are a match to TRBD2. This CDR3 comprises 13 residues. The junction had 6 bases not matched to a gene; V was cut back by 6 bases and J by 7 bases. Germline V lookup: CDR1 SGHDN, CDR2 FVKESK. The CDR3 nucleotides are TGTGCCAGCAGTTACGCGGGGGGCAATACGCAGTATTTT. It specifies CASSYAGGNTQYF.

This chain connects TRBV5-4 to TRBJ2-1; 8 bases fit TRBD2. The CDR3 covers 12 residues. J was trimmed by 14 bases and V by 4 bases; bases with no gene match: 8. The germline gives CDR1 SGHNT, CDR2 YYREEE (reference sequence). CDR3 amino acids: CASSTPGLVEFF. In nucleotides, the CDR3 is TGTGCCAGCAGCACCCCGGGACTAGTCGAGTTCTTC.

The J gene is TRBJ2-1, the V gene TRBV7-9; D may be TRBD2 (6 bases). Germline V lookup: CDR1 SEHNR, CDR2 FQNEAQ (reference sequence). Trimming took 5 bases from V and 9 from J, leaving 20 bases between them. CDR3 length: 15 residues. In nucleotides, the CDR3 is TGTGCCAGCAGCATACACTCAGAGGGACTCCCTGAGCAGTTCTTC. Protein product: CASSIHSEGLPEQFF.

This clone was counted only a few times. The chain employs TRBV18 and TRBJ1-2; D is possibly TRBD1 (5 bases). Trimming removed 3 bases at V and 7 bases at J, with 15 bases between. CDR3 size: 14 residues. Per germline, CDR1 KGHSH and CDR2 LQKENI. The DNA for the CDR3 is TGTGCCAGCTCACCCACGATAGGGGCGGGTGGCTACACCTTC. The encoded protein is CASSPTIGAGGYTF.

This chain uses TRBV7-8 with TRBJ1-4, with 7 bases matching TRBD1. This CDR3 is built from 16 residues. With V trimmed by 2 bases and J by 2 bases, 5 bases remained unmatched. From germline, CDR1 is SGHVS and CDR2 FQNEAQ. CDR3 protein: CASSLPGQATNEKLFF. CDR3 DNA: TGTGCCAGCAGCTTACCAGGACAGGCCACTAATGAAAAACTGTTTTTT.

With respect to this clone: The same CDR3 is also encoded by other DNA sequences in this sample. The chain carries TRBV11-2 and TRBJ2-2; D is undetermined. With 9 bases removed from V and 6 bases from J, the gap between germline ends came to 17 bases. The CDR3 contains 14 residues. Germline CDR1 is SGHAT and CDR2 is FQNNGV. In DNA, the CDR3 is TGTGCCAGTAGCCCCCAACGCGAGGCCGGGGAGCTGTTTTTT. It translates to CASSPQREAGELFF.

The chain is built from TRBV10-3 and TRBJ2-1; 12 nucleotides line up with TRBD2. Germline CDR1 reads ENHRY; CDR2 reads SYGVKD. V dropped 10 bases and J dropped 10; count of bases not matched to a gene: 11. This CDR3 contains 14 residues. In DNA, the CDR3 is TGTGCCAGCCTGACTAGCGGGAGTACCCAGGAGCAGTTCTTC. Residues: CASLTSGSTQEQFF.

The genes are TRBV2 and TRBJ1-3; D is undetermined. CDR3 length: 13 residues. V was shortened by 6 bases and J by 2 bases, with 8 bases between the two germline ends. Germline assignment: CDR1 SNHLY and CDR2 FYNNEI. The CDR3 coding sequence is TGTGCCAGCAGAAGGGAGGCTGGAAACACCATATATTTT. Translating it yields CASRREAGNTIYF.

This clone was counted once. The chain has TRBV4-2 and TRBJ2-7; D unresolved. CDR3 length: 17 amino acids. Germline CDR1 and CDR2: LGHNA and YNFKEQ. Trimming stripped 0 bases from V and 0 bases from J, with 15 bases between. CDR3 sequence reads: CASSQDAYSDGSYEQYF. In DNA form, the CDR3 reads TGTGCCAGCAGCCAAGATGCGTATTCAGACGGCTCCTACGAGCAGTACTTC.

The genes are TRBV19 and TRBJ1-2; D unclear. V gave up 4 bases and J gave up 3 bases, with 15 bases separating them. CDR3 length equals 15 residues. CDR1 and CDR2 (germline): LNHDA, SQIVND (reference sequence). CDR3 region: CASSRPGPGDYGYTF. DNA for the CDR3: TGTGCCAGTAGTAGGCCGGGCCCCGGGGACTATGGCTACACCTTC.

This rearrangement joins TRBV11-2 to TRBJ2-2; D might be TRBD2 (5 bases). The ends were cut back, 3 bases at V and 5 bases at J, with 7 bases in the middle. This CDR3 comprises 13 residues. CDR1 is SGHAT, CDR2 FQNNGV, per germline. The DNA for the CDR3 is TGTGCCAGCAGCTTGAGACTAACCGGGGAGCTGTTTTTT. Protein sequence: CASSLRLTGELFF.

This chain uses TRBV25-1 with TRBJ2-3; 7 bases match TRBD2. V lost 3 bases to trimming and J lost 6 bases; unmatched junction nucleotides: 3. Germline CDR1 MGHDK, CDR2 SYGVNS. The CDR3 totals 13 residues. The DNA for the CDR3 is TGTGCCAGCAGTGAGGTAGCGGGTGATACGCAGTATTTT. Protein product: CASSEVAGDTQYF.

The chain has TRBV5-1 and TRBJ2-7; 10 positions agree with TRBD2. The CDR3 is made up of 14 amino acids. CDR1 is SGHRS and CDR2 is YFSETQ in the germline V gene. Germline trimming cut 0 bases from V and 4 bases from J; bases unmatched to any gene: 1. CDR3 amino acids: CASSLEGLAYEQYF. The CDR3 DNA reads TGCGCCAGCAGCTTGGAGGGACTAGCGTACGAGCAGTACTTC.

This chain connects TRBV4-2 to TRBJ2-1, with 11 bases matching TRBD2. Germline values: CDR1 LGHNA, CDR2 YNFKEQ. The CDR3 totals 15 residues. V lost 1 base and J lost 4; bases outside the gene matches: 0. DNA for the CDR3: TGTGCCAGCAGCCAAGGACTAGCGGGGTACAATGAGCAGTTCTTC. It yields the protein CASSQGLAGYNEQFF.

Only one count was recorded for this clone. This sequence joins TRBV9 and TRBJ1-1; a possible D gene is TRBD1 (5 bases). CDR3 length: 17 residues. The V gene lost 2 bases and the J gene lost 0 bases, with 17 bases spanning the gap. CDR1 and CDR2 from the germline V gene are SGDLS and YYNGEE. In DNA form, the CDR3 reads TGTGCCAGCAGCGTTGGGGGAGGGAGTTGGTTGAACACTGAAGCTTTCTTT. The encoded protein is CASSVGGGSWLNTEAFF.

The V call is TRBV11-1, the J call TRBJ2-3, with D possibly being TRBD1 or TRBD2 (6 bases each). The V end was cut by 3 bases, the J end by 5 bases, with 18 bases between. Germline V gene data show CDR1 as SGHAT and CDR2 as FQDESV (reference sequence). There are 16 residues in the CDR3. This CDR3 is CASSLSMGGAQDTQYF. CDR3 DNA: TGTGCCAGCAGCTTGAGTATGGGGGGCGCCCAAGATACGCAGTATTTT.

The chain is built from TRBV5-1 and TRBJ1-2; no definite D call. This CDR3 has 14 residues. The V end lost 4 bases, the J end lost 2 bases, and 12 bases lay between the germline ends. The germline CDR1 and CDR2 sequences are SGHRS and YFSETQ. As DNA, the CDR3 is TGCGCCAGCAGCCTATCGGACGTCAACTATGGCTACACCTTC. Translated: CASSLSDVNYGYTF.

The chain uses TRBV19 and TRBJ1-5; D remains ambiguous. The CDR3 runs to 14 residues. CDR1 LNHDA and CDR2 SQIVND come from the germline V gene (reference sequence). Trimming took 1 base from V and 7 from J, leaving 11 bases between them. DNA for the CDR3: TGTGCCAGTAGTATAGTGCACTCGGGGCAGCCCCAGCATTTT. Translating it yields CASSIVHSGQPQHF.

The chain carries TRBV19 and TRBJ1-1; D is uncertain. V was trimmed by 6 bases and J by 0 bases, leaving 23 bases between them. The CDR3 loop spans 18 amino acids. Germline assignment: CDR1 LNHDA and CDR2 SQIVND (reference sequence). As DNA, the CDR3 is TGTGCCAGTAGCAAACTTCTGGACTTCGACCCCCTGAACACTGAAGCTTTCTTT. This sequence encodes CASSKLLDFDPLNTEAFF.

The V call is TRBV19, the J call TRBJ1-1; D gene ambiguous. This CDR3 region has 15 residues. Germline V gene lookup returns CDR1 LNHDA and CDR2 SQIVND (reference sequence). The ends were cut back, 6 bases at V and 3 bases at J, with 17 bases in the middle. CDR3 region: CASSSSSRGHTEAFF. The CDR3 nucleotides are TGTGCCAGTAGCTCGTCCTCCCGAGGGCACACTGAAGCTTTCTTT.

This clone was counted between two and nine times. CDR3 in amino acids: CASSPDSEKLFF. Written as DNA, the CDR3 is TGTGCCAGCAGCCCGGACAGTGAAAAACTGTTTTTT. The chain employs TRBV2 and TRBJ1-4; the D gene is possibly TRBD1 (6 bases). The CDR3 sequence is 12 residues long. V dropped 6 bases and J dropped 7 bases, with 9 bases sitting between them. CDR1 is SNHLY, CDR2 FYNNEI, per germline.

The rearrangement links TRBV10-3 to TRBJ2-7; 7 positions match TRBD1. Germline V lookup: CDR1 ENHRY, CDR2 SYGVKD. The CDR3 has 16 amino acids. With 2 bases clipped from V and 7 bases from J, the junction kept 14 bases outside the gene matches. The chain's CDR3 is CAISEHLGTAQSEQYF. Here the CDR3 DNA reads TGTGCCATCAGTGAGCACTTGGGGACAGCCCAGAGTGAGCAGTACTTC.

The rearrangement joins TRBV7-3 to TRBJ2-3, with TRBD1 identical over 8 bases. J was trimmed by 1 base and V by 5 bases; bases with no gene match: 2. Germline-derived CDR1 and CDR2 are SGHTA and FQGTGA. The CDR3 runs 14 residues. The CDR3 reads CASSGQGGTDTQYF. The CDR3 nucleotides read TGTGCCAGCAGCGGACAGGGTGGCACAGATACGCAGTATTTT.

The V call is TRBV28, the J call TRBJ2-7, with D possibly matching TRBD1 (6 bases). The length of the CDR3 is 13 residues. Trimming stripped 7 bases from V and 7 bases from J, with 17 bases between. Per germline, CDR1 MDHEN and CDR2 SYDVKM. The chain's CDR3 is CASNRQVKGEQYF. Here the CDR3 DNA reads TGTGCCAGCAATCGACAGGTGAAGGGGGAGCAGTACTTC.

This clone has only one observation. V gene TRBV29-1 combines with J gene TRBJ1-2; D not certain. With 3 bases removed from V and 0 bases from J, the gap between germline ends came to 11 bases. CDR1 and CDR2 (germline): SQVTM, ANQGSEA. CDR3 length: 14 amino acids. CDR3 residues: CSVEEDVPNYGYTF. The DNA for the CDR3 is TGCAGCGTTGAGGAGGACGTACCTAACTATGGCTACACCTTC.

The sample holds a few counts of this clone. The V gene is TRBV9, the J gene TRBJ2-5, with TRBD2 matching over 9 bases. V lost 1 base and J lost 5; bases outside the gene matches: 6. The CDR3 is 15 amino acids. CDR1 is SGDLS, CDR2 YYNGEE, per germline. For the CDR3, the DNA is TGTGCCAGCAGCGTATCGGCTAGCGGGATGGAGACCCAGTACTTC. Translation: CASSVSASGMETQYF.

This chain links TRBV11-3 with TRBJ2-7; no firm D call. The J call may be faulty, since TRBJ2-1 better matches the DNA end. Per the germline V gene, CDR1 is SGHNT and CDR2 is YENEEA. This CDR3 comprises 12 residues. Here the CDR3 reads CASSLADNEQFF. In DNA form, the CDR3 reads TGTGCCAGCAGCTTAGCGGACAATGAGCAGTTCTTC.

The V and J genes are TRBV5-1 and TRBJ2-5; a weak D match, TRBD1 (6 bases). The V end lost 6 bases, the J end lost 2 bases, and 11 bases lay between the germline ends. Germline V gene data show CDR1 as SGHRS and CDR2 as YFSETQ. This CDR3 spans 13 amino acids. The CDR3 here is CASTRQDQETQYF. The CDR3 DNA is TGCGCCAGCACAAGACAGGATCAAGAGACCCAGTACTTC.

The chain has TRBV6-5 and TRBJ1-1; D unresolved. The CDR3 contains 13 residues. Germline CDR1 is MNHEY and CDR2 is SVGAGI. V was trimmed by 4 bases and J by 1 base, leaving 7 bases between them. CDR3 nucleotides: TGTGCCAGCAGTTGGGTGGGGAACACTGAAGCTTTCTTT. Translated, it gives CASSWVGNTEAFF.